This T cell receptor (beta chain) was recorded in a study of blood T cell repertoires in COVID-19. As for the study in general: The United States, Italy and Spain were the sources of the acute and convalescent COVID-19 samples.

This clone has only one observation. Trimming stripped 3 bases from V and 0 bases from J, with 6 bases between. Looked up from germline, CDR1 is SGHRS and CDR2 is YFSETQ. The CDR3 has 13 amino acids. Original data processing: Cell counts per sample came from amplifying reference gene primers. Using immunoSEQ multiplex PCR, the repertoire was profiled, and TCRdb retains in-frame clones only, with some absent. V and J calls and clone size come straight from that table; D and trimming were deduced from the DNA. This repertoire shows about 250,000 clones, around 90% found once; its top ten account for over 1.1%.

The clonotype was recovered from a man at least 80 years old with acute or convalescent COVID-19. The chain carries TRBV5-1 and TRBJ1-2; the D gene is possibly TRBD1 (5 bases). Sequencing was performed on peripheral blood. In nucleotides, the CDR3 is TGCGCCAGCAGCTCGGGGGCTAACTATGGCTACACCTTC. Translated, it gives CASSSGANYGYTF.